This T cell receptor (beta chain) was retrieved from a study of blood T cell repertoires in COVID-19. Per the study methods: How many nucleated cells were present was estimated from reference gene primer amplification. Repertoires were generated with immunoSEQ multiplex PCR, while TCRdb's copy carries only in-frame clones and drops some. V and J calls and clone size are given by that table; D and trimming were obtained from the DNA. The sample yields approximately 110,000 clones, 70% to 80% seen once. Sequencing input: peripheral blood. This clonotype was obtained from a man aged 65 to 79 with active or convalescent COVID-19.

CDR3 in amino acids: CATSRDLAGGSDTQYF. In nucleotides, the CDR3 is TGTGCCACCAGCAGAGATTTAGCGGGGGGATCAGATACGCAGTATTTT. V is TRBV15 and J is TRBJ2-3; 10 bases line up with TRBD2. V shed 0 bases and J 4 bases; nucleotides not matched to a gene: 4. This CDR3 comprises 16 residues. The V gene's germline CDR1 is LNHNV and CDR2 YYDKDF (reference sequence).